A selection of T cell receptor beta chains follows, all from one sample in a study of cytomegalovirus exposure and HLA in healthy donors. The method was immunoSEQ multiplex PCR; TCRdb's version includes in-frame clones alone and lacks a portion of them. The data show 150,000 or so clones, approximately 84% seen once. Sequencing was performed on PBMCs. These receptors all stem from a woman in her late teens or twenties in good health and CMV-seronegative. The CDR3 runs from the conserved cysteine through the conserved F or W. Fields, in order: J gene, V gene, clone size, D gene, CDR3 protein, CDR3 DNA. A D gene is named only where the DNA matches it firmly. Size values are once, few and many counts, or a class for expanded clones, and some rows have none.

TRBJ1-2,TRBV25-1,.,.,CASSEQEYGYTF,TGTGCCAGCAGTGAACAAGAGTATGGCTACACCTTC
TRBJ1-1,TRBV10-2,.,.,CASSLTGTEAFF,TGCGCCAGCAGCCTGACCGGGACAGAAGCTTTCTTT
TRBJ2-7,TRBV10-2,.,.,CASSESRKSSYEQYF,TGCGCCAGCAGTGAGTCCCGCAAGAGCTCCTACGAGCAGTACTTC
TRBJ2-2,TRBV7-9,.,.,CASSLGDLRNTGELFF,TGTGCCAGCAGCTTAGGTGATCTCAGAAACACCGGGGAGCTGTTTTTT
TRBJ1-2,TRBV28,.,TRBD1,CASSSGQGVFSGGYTF,TGTGCCAGCAGTTCGGGACAGGGGGTGTTCTCGGGTGGCTACACCTTC
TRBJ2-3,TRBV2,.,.,CASSSLIDTQYF,TGTGCCAGCAGTTCCCTTATAGATACGCAGTATTTT
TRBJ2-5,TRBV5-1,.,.,CASSITGQETQYF,TGCGCCAGCAGCATCACAGGTCAAGAGACCCAGTACTTC
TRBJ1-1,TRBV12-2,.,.,CASRLSAVGTALNTEAFF,TGTGCAAGTCGCTTATCCGCCGTGGGCACCGCCCTGAACACTGAAGCTTTCTTT
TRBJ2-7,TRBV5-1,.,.,CASSSGQRAYEQYF,TGCGCCAGCAGCTCCGGACAGAGAGCCTACGAGCAGTACTTC
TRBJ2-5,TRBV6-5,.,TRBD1,CASSSGGGAETQYF,TGTGCCAGCAGCTCAGGGGGTGGGGCGGAGACCCAGTACTTC
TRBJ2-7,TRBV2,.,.,CASSDSYSYEQYF,TGTGCCAGCAGTGACTCTTACTCCTACGAGCAGTACTTC
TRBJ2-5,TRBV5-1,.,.,CASRRVVGGAEEQYF,TGCGCCAGCAGACGAGTGGTGGGGGGGGCCGAAGAGCAGTACTTC
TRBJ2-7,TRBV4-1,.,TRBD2,CASSPPAGPYEQYF,TGCGCCAGCAGCCCACCAGCGGGACCCTACGAGCAGTACTTC
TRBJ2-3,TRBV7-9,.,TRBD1,CASSFLRDREGTDTQYF,TGTGCCAGCAGCTTTCTCCGGGACAGGGAAGGCACAGATACGCAGTATTTT
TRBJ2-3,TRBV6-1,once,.,CASSRSVLAADTQYF,TGTGCCAGCAGTCGTAGCGTCCTCGCGGCAGATACGCAGTATTTT
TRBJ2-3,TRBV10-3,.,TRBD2,CAISGTLERESTDTQYF,TGTGCCATCAGTGGGACCCTCGAGCGGGAGAGCACAGATACGCAGTATTTT
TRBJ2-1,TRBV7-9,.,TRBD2,CASAKLAGLDEQFF,TGTGCCAGTGCCAAATTAGCGGGCCTCGATGAGCAGTTCTTC
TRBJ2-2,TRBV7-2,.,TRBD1,CASSPSGTGLTGELFF,TGTGCCAGCAGCCCTTCCGGGACAGGGCTTACCGGGGAGCTGTTTTTT
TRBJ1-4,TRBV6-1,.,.,CASSDPRGFNEKLFF,TGTGCCAGCAGTGATCCCCGGGGTTTTAATGAAAAACTGTTTTTT
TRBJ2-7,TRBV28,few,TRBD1,CASTTLPGTGAYEQYF,TGTGCCAGCACCACACTCCCGGGGACAGGGGCCTACGAGCAGTACTTC
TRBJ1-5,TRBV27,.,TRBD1,CASSQGTGLYSNQPQHF,TGTGCCAGCAGTCAAGGGACAGGGTTATATAGCAATCAGCCCCAGCATTTT
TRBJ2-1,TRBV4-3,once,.,CASSHGGTYNEQFF,TGCGCCAGCAGCCACGGGGGAACCTACAATGAGCAGTTCTTC
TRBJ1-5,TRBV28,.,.,CASSFRIQGTGQPQHF,TGTGCCAGCAGTTTTCGGATTCAGGGAACTGGGCAGCCCCAGCATTTT
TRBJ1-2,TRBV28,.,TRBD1,CASSNPQGAGNYGYTF,TGTGCCAGCAGTAACCCCCAGGGGGCGGGTAACTATGGCTACACCTTC
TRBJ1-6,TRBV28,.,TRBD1,CASSSAAGGIYNSPLHF,TGTGCCAGCAGTTCGGCGGCAGGGGGGATTTATAATTCACCCCTCCACTTT
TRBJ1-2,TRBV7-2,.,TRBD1,CASSSRTGVYGYTF,TGTGCCAGCAGCTCCCGGACAGGGGTATATGGCTACACCTTC
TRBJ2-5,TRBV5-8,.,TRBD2,CASSWGLAGKETQYF,TGTGCCAGCAGCTGGGGACTAGCGGGAAAAGAGACCCAGTACTTC
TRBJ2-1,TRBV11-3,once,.,CASSLGTTGYNEQFF,TGTGCCAGCAGCTTAGGCACGACTGGTTACAATGAGCAGTTCTTC
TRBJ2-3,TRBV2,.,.,CASSWASSTDTQYF,TGTGCCAGCAGTTGGGCCTCTAGCACAGATACGCAGTATTTT
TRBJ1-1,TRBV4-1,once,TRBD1,CASSGGGQGVNTEAFF,TGCGCCAGCAGCGGGGGGGGACAGGGCGTGAACACTGAAGCTTTCTTT
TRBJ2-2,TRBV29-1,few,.,CSAGGDTGELFF,TGCAGCGCCGGGGGAGACACCGGGGAGCTGTTTTTT
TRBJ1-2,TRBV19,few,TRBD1,CASRLWGQPNYGYTF,TGTGCCAGTAGGCTCTGGGGACAGCCAAACTATGGCTACACCTTC
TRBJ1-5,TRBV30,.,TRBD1,CAWKSRDSDSNQPQHF,TGTGCCTGGAAGAGCCGGGACAGCGATAGCAATCAGCCCCAGCATTTT
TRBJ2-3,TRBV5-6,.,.,CASRSAWRLSTDTQYF,TGTGCCAGCAGGTCCGCCTGGCGGCTAAGCACAGATACGCAGTATTTT
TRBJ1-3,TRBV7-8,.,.,CASSLGEDGYSGNTIYF,TGTGCCAGCAGCTTAGGGGAGGACGGTTACTCTGGAAACACCATATATTTT
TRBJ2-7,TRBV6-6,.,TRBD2,CASSYPRRGDSYEQYF,TGTGCCAGCAGTTACCCGCGGCGGGGGGACTCCTACGAGCAGTACTTC
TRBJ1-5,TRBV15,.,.,CATSRGLNQPQHF,TGTGCCACCAGCAGAGGTCTCAATCAGCCCCAGCATTTT
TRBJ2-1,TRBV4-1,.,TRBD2,CASSQVDMGLVNNEQFF,TGCGCCAGCAGCCAAGTGGACATGGGACTAGTTAATAATGAGCAGTTCTTC
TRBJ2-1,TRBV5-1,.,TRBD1,CASSRQGWDEQFF,TGCGCCAGCAGCCGACAGGGATGGGATGAGCAGTTCTTC
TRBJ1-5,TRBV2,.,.,CASSDEASEPQHF,TGTGCCAGCAGTGACGAGGCAAGCGAGCCCCAGCATTTT
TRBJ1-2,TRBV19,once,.,CASLGGAGSESYGYTF,TGTGCCAGTCTTGGGGGGGCCGGGAGCGAGTCATATGGCTACACCTTC
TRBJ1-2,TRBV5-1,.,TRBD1,CASSGGGQGYGYTF,TGCGCCAGCAGCGGAGGGGGACAGGGCTATGGCTACACCTTC
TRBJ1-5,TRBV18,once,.,CASSPAGAGSNQPQHF,TGTGCCAGCTCACCCGCTGGGGCGGGAAGCAATCAGCCCCAGCATTTT
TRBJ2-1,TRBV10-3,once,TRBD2,CAIRAGGGADEQFF,TGTGCCATCAGGGCTGGCGGGGGGGCTGATGAGCAGTTCTTC
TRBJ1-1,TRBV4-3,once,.,CASSLQAVASTEAFF,TGCGCCAGCAGCCTACAAGCGGTCGCCAGCACTGAAGCTTTCTTT
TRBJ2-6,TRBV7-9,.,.,CASSLVPGVASGANVLTF,TGTGCCAGCAGCTTAGTTCCGGGGGTGGCGTCTGGGGCCAACGTCCTGACTTTC
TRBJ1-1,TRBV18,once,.,CASSREGVPNTEAFF,TGTGCCAGCTCAAGGGAGGGGGTACCGAACACTGAAGCTTTCTTT
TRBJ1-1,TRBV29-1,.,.,CSATTGTNTEAFF,TGCAGCGCGACCACAGGGACGAACACTGAAGCTTTCTTT
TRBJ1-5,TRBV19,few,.,CASSIRAGYQPQHF,TGTGCCAGTAGTATACGGGCGGGTTATCAGCCCCAGCATTTT
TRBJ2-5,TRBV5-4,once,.,CASSLQSSSGTQYF,TGTGCCAGCAGCTTGCAGAGTAGCTCTGGGACCCAGTACTTC
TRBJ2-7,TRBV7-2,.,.,CASSPRVLGKEQYF,TGTGCCAGCAGCCCCAGGGTCCTTGGTAAGGAGCAGTACTTC
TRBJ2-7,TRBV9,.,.,CASSVVRQEPLSYEQYF,TGTGCCAGCAGCGTAGTTCGACAGGAGCCCCTATCCTACGAGCAGTACTTC
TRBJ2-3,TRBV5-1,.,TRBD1,CASSSSTGGHTDTQYF,TGCGCCAGCAGCTCAAGTACAGGGGGCCACACAGATACGCAGTATTTT
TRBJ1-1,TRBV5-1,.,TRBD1,CASSLQGANTEAFF,TGCGCCAGCAGCCTGCAGGGGGCAAACACTGAAGCTTTCTTT
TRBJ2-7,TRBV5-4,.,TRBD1,CASSLGGGQSLRQYF,TGTGCCAGCAGCTTGGGAGGGGGACAGTCCCTAAGGCAGTACTTC
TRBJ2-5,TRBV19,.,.,CASSARRLYSETQYF,TGTGCCAGTAGTGCCCGCCGACTCTATTCTGAGACCCAGTACTTC
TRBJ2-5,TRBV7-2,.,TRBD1,CASSLGTVQETQYF,TGTGCCAGCAGCTTGGGGACAGTCCAAGAGACCCAGTACTTC